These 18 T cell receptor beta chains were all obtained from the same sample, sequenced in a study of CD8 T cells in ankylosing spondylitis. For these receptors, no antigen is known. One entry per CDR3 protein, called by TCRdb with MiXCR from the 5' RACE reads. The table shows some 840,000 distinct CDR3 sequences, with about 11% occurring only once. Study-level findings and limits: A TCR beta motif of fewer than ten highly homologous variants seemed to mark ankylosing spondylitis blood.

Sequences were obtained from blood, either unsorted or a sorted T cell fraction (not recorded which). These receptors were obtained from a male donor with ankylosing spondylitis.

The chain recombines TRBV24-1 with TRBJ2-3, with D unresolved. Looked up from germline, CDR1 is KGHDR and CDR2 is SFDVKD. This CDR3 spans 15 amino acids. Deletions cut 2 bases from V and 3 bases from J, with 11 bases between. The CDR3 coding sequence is TGTGCCACCAGTGATTCAACCCCCGGGACAGATACGCAGTATTTT. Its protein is CATSDSTPGTDTQYF.

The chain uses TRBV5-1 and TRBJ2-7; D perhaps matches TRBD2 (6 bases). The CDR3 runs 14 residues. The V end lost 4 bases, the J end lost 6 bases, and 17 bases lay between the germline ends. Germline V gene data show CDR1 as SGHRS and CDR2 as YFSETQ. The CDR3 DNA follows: TGCGCCAGCAGCCCAGGAGGGGTATCCCGCGAGCAGTACTTC. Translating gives CASSPGGVSREQYF. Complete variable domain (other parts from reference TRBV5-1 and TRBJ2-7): KAGVTQTPRYLIKTRGQQVTLSCSPISGHRSVSWYQQTPGQGLQFLFEYFSETQRNKGNFPGRFSGRQFSNSRSEMNVSTLELGDSALYLCASSPGGVSREQYFGPGTRLTVT.

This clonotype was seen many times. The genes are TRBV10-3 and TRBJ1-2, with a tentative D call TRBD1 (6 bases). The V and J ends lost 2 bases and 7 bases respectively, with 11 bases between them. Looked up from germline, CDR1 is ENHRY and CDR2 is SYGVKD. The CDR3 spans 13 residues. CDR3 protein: CAISERGIGGYTF. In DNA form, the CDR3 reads TGTGCCATCAGTGAGAGGGGGATCGGTGGCTACACCTTC.

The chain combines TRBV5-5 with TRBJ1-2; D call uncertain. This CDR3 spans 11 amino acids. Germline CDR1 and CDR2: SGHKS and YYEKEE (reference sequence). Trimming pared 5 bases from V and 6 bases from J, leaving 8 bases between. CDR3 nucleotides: TGTGCCAGCAGGGACCGGAATGGCTACACCTTC. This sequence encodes CASRDRNGYTF.

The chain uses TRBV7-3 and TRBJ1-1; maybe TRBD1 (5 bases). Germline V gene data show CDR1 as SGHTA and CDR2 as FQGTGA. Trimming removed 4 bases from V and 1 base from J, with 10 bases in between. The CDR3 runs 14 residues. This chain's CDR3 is CASSSGRTNTEAFF. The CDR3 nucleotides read TGTGCCAGCAGCTCGGGACGGACGAACACTGAAGCTTTCTTT.

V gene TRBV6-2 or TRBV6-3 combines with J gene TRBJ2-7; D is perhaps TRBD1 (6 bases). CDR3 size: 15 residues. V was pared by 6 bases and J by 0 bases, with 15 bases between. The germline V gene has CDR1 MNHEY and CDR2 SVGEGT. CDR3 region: CASSPRTAGSYEQYF. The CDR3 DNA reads TGTGCCAGCAGCCCTCGGACAGCAGGCTCCTACGAGCAGTACTTC.

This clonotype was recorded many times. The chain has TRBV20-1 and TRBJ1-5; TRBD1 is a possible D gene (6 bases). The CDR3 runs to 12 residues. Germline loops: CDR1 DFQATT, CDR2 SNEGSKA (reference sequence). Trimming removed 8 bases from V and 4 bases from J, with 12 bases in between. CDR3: CSSLTGNQPQHF. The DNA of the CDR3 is TGCAGTTCACTGACAGGAAATCAGCCCCAGCATTTT.

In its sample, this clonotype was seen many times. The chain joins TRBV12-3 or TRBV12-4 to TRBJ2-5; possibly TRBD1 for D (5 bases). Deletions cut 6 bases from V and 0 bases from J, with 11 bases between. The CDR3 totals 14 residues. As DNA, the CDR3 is TGTGCCAGCAGCCCCAGGGTTTACCAAGAGACCCAGTACTTC. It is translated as CASSPRVYQETQYF.

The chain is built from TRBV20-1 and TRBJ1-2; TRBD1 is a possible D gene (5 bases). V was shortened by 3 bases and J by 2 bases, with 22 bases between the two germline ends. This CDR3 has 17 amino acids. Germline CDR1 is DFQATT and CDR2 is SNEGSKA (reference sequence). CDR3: CSASDPFGLWGNYGYTF. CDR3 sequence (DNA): TGCAGTGCTAGTGACCCTTTCGGGTTGTGGGGGAACTATGGCTACACCTTC.

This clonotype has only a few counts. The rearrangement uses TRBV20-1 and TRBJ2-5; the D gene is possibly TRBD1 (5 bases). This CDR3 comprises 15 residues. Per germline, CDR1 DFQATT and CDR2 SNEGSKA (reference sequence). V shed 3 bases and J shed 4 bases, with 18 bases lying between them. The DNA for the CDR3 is TGCAGTGCTAGCAGGGTTTACCCCTTTGGAGAGACCCAGTACTTC. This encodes CSASRVYPFGETQYF.

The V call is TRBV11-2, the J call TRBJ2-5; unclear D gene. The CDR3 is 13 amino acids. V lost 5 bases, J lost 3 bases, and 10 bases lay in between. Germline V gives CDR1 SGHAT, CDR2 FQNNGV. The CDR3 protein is CASSPAVKETQYF. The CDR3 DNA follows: TGTGCCAGCAGCCCAGCTGTCAAAGAGACCCAGTACTTC.

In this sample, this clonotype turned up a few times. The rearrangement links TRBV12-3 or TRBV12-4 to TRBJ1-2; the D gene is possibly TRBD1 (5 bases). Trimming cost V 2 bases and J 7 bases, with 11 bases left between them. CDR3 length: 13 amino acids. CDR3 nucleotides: TGTGCCAGCAGTTTAAACCAGGGCACTGGCTACACCTTC. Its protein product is CASSLNQGTGYTF.

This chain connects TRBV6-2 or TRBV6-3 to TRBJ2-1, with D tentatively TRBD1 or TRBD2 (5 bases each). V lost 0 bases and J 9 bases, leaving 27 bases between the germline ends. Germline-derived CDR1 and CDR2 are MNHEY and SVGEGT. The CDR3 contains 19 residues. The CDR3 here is CASSYSFPNRTDFGGEQFF. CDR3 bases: TGTGCCAGCAGTTACTCTTTCCCCAACAGGACTGATTTTGGGGGTGAGCAGTTCTTC.

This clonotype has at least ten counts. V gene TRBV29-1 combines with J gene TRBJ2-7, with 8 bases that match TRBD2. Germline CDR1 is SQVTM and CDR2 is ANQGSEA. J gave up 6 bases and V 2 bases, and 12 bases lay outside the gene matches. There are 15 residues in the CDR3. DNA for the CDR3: TGCAGCGTTGAAAAGAGGGCTAGCGGGTCCGGCGAGCAGTACTTC. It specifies CSVEKRASGSGEQYF.

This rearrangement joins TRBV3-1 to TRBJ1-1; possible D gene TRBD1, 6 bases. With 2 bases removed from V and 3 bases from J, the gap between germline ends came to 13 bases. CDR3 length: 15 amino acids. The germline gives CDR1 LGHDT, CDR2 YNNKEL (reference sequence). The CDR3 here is CASSQFSSGDTEAFF. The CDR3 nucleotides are TGTGCCAGCAGCCAATTTTCATCAGGGGACACTGAAGCTTTCTTT.

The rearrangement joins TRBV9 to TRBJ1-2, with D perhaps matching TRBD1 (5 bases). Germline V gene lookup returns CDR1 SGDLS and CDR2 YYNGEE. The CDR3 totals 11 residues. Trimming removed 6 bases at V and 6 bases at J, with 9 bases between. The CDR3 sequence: CASTGGHGYTF. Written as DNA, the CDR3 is TGTGCCAGCACGGGGGGACATGGCTACACCTTC.

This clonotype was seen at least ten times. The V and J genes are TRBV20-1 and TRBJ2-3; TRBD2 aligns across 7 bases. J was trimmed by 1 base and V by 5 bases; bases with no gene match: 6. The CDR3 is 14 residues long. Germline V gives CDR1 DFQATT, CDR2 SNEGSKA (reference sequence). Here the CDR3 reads CSARLAAGTDTQYF. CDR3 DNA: TGCAGTGCTCGCCTAGCGGCTGGCACAGATACGCAGTATTTT.

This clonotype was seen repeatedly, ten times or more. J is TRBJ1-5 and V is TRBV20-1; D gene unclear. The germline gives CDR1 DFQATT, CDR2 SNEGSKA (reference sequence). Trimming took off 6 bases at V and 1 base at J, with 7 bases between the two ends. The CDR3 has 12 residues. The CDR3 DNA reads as TGCAGTGCCGGACGGAGCAATCAGCCCCAGCATTTT. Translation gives CSAGRSNQPQHF.